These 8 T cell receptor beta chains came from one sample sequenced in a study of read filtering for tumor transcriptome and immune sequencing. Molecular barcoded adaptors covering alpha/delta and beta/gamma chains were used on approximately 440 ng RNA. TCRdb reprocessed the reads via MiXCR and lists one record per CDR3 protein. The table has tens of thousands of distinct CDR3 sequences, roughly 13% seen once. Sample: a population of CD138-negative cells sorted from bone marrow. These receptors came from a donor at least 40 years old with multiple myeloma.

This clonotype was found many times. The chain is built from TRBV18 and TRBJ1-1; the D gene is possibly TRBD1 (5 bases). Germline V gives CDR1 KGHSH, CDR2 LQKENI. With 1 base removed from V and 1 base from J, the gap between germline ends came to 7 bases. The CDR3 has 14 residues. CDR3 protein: CASSPQGQNTEAFF. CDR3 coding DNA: TGTGCCAGCTCACCACAAGGACAGAACACTGAAGCTTTCTTT.

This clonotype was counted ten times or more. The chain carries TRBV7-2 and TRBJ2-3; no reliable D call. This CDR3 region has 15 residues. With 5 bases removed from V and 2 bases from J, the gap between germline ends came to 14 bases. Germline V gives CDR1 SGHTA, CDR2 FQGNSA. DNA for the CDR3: TGTGCCAGCAGCCAACAGATGCGGTCCACAGATACGCAGTATTTT. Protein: CASSQQMRSTDTQYF.

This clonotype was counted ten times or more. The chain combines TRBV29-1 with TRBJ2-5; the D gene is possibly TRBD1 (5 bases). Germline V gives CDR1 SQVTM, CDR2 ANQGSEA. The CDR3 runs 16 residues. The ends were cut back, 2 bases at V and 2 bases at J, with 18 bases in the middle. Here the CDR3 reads CSVENPTGLSQETQYF. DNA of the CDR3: TGCAGCGTTGAAAATCCCACAGGTCTATCGCAAGAGACCCAGTACTTC.

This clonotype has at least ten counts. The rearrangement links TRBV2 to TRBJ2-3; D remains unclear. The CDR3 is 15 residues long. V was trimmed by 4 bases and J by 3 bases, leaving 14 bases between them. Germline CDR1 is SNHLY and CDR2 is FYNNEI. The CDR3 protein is CASSVRRMRTDTQYF. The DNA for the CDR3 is TGTGCCAGCAGTGTTAGAAGGATGCGGACAGATACGCAGTATTTT.

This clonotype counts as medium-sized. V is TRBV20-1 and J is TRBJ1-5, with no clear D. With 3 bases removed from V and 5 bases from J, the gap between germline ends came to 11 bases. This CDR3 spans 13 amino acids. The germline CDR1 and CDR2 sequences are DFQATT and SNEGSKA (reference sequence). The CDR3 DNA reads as TGCAGTGCTAGTGCTGGCCAGCATCAGCCCCAGCATTTT. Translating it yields CSASAGQHQPQHF.

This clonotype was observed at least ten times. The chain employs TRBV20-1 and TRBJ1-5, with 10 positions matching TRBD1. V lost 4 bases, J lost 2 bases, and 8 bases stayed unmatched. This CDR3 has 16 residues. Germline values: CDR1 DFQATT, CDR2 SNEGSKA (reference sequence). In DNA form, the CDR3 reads TGCAGTGCTAAGGGACAGGGGATGTTGGGCAATCAGCCCCAGCATTTT. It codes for CSAKGQGMLGNQPQHF.

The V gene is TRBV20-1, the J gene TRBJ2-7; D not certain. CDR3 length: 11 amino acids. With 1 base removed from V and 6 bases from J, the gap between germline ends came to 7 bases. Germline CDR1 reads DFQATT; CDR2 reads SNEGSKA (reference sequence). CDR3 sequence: CSARATGEQYF. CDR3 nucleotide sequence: TGCAGTGCTAGAGCTACGGGCGAGCAGTACTTC.

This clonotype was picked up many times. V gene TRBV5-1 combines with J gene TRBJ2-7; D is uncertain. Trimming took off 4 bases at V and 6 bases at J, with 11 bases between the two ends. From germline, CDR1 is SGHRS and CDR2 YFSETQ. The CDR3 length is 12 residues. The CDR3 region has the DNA TGCGCCAGCAGCCCGTCCCCTTTCGAGCAGTACTTC. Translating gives CASSPSPFEQYF.